This entry describes one TCR beta chain. What it binds is not known. V shed 6 bases and J shed 2 bases, with 14 bases lying between them. Germline assignment: CDR1 MDHEN and CDR2 SYDVKM. The length of the CDR3 is 15 residues. These data are taken from a study of cytomegalovirus exposure and HLA in healthy donors. Both 60 Vbeta primers and 13 Jbeta primers went into the PCR. Clones were sequenced by immunoSEQ multiplex PCR, and TCRdb holds only the in-frame ones, with some missing. The table lists around 170,000 clones, around 77% of them singletons, with 2% to 2.5% in the top ten. General study points: Rarity held for most TCR sequences, but there were some public TCRs that occurred in many donors. As immune exposure information, only CMV serostatus was available. Links to common viral pathogens appeared, in a later analysis, for several of the most significant clusters.

The sequencing input was PBMCs. The source of this sequence is a man between 60 and 70 years old in good health and CMV-seronegative. V is TRBV28 and J is TRBJ1-5; D might be TRBD1 (5 bases). In nucleotides, the CDR3 is TGTGCCAGCAGACTGAGGCAGGGTGGCAATCAGCCCCAGCATTTT. Protein product: CASRLRQGGNQPQHF.